A single sample is the source of the 23 T cell receptor beta chains below, sequenced in a study of control samples from healthy donors and cancer patients. TCRdb keeps only in-frame clones here, not all; method: immunoSEQ multiplex PCR. Among about 52,000 clones listed, approximately 95% were seen once. Input material: blood. The receptors shown here come from a man aged 30 to 39 in good health.

The V and J genes are TRBV19 and TRBJ1-5; D is perhaps TRBD1 (5 bases). Trimming took 7 bases from V and 3 from J, leaving 19 bases between them. The CDR3 covers 16 residues. Germline assignment: CDR1 LNHDA and CDR2 SQIVND (reference sequence). The CDR3 DNA reads as TGTGCCAGTATTGGCCTCGGGGGGGGGAACAATCAGCCCCAGCATTTT. Its protein is CASIGLGGGNNQPQHF.

The rearrangement uses TRBV27 and TRBJ1-2; 7 nucleotides line up with TRBD1. The CDR3 extends over 15 amino acids. Unmatched junction bases numbered 6, after V lost 4 bases and J lost 1 base. Germline V lookup: CDR1 MNHEY, CDR2 SMNVEV (reference sequence). The CDR3 nucleotides read TGTGCCAGCAGTTCAACAGGGGTAATTAACTATGGCTACACCTTC. Protein product: CASSSTGVINYGYTF.

The chain has TRBV4-3 and TRBJ1-4, with TRBD1 as a possible D gene (5 bases). The germline V gene encodes CDR1 LGHNA and CDR2 YSLEER. The V and J ends lost 1 base and 5 bases respectively, with 14 bases between them. The length of the CDR3 is 16 residues. Written as DNA, the CDR3 is TGCGCCAGCAGCCAAGGGAACAGGTCCCCCAATGAAAAACTGTTTTTT. Its translation: CASSQGNRSPNEKLFF.

The gene calls are TRBV6-5 and TRBJ2-7; 10 bases are shared with TRBD2. Germline lookup yields CDR1 MNHEY and CDR2 SVGAGI. J was trimmed by 7 bases and V by 4 bases; bases with no gene match: 13. The CDR3 totals 16 residues. The CDR3 sequence is CASSSFLRGSGREQYF. The CDR3 region has the DNA TGTGCCAGCAGTTCCTTCTTACGGGGTAGCGGGAGGGAGCAGTACTTC.

Here the CDR3 DNA reads TGTGCCAGCAGTGACCCGGGGACGGGACATAATTGTGAAAAACTGTTTTTT. Its translation is CASSDPGTGHNCEKLFF. The chain couples TRBV6-4 to TRBJ1-4, with a tentative D call TRBD1 (6 bases). The CDR3 has 17 amino acids. Germline V lookup: CDR1 MRHNA, CDR2 SNTAGT. Between the trimmed V and J ends, which lost 2 bases and 7 bases, there was a span of 20 bases.

V usage is TRBV12-3 or TRBV12-4 and J usage is TRBJ1-6; no definite D call. CDR3 length: 11 residues. V was pared by 5 bases and J by 7 bases, with 3 bases between. This chain's CDR3 is CASSRNSPLHF. The CDR3 nucleotides are TGTGCCAGCAGTAGAAATTCACCCCTCCACTTT.

This chain joins TRBV2 and TRBJ1-4; D is ambiguous. This CDR3 is 15 amino acids long. The V end was cut by 7 bases, the J end by 7 bases, with 19 bases between. Germline loops: CDR1 SNHLY, CDR2 FYNNEI. The CDR3 bases are TGTGCCAGCACCCCTTTCGGGCAGACCACTGAAAAACTGTTTTTT. Encoded protein: CASTPFGQTTEKLFF.

The chain links TRBV5-6 to TRBJ2-3; the D gene is possibly TRBD2 (6 bases). The V gene lost 4 bases and the J gene lost 4 bases, with 16 bases spanning the gap. CDR1 SGHDT and CDR2 YYEEEE come from the germline V gene. CDR3 length: 15 residues. CDR3 DNA: TGTGCCAGCAGCCCGGGATGGGGGGAATCAGATACGCAGTATTTT. Its translation is CASSPGWGESDTQYF.

This sequence joins TRBV5-1 and TRBJ2-7; D not resolved. V was cut by 2 bases and J by 3 bases, with 9 bases left in between. CDR3 length equals 13 residues. Germline lookup yields CDR1 SGHRS and CDR2 YFSETQ. The CDR3 here is CASSFRANYEQYF. CDR3 DNA: TGCGCCAGCAGCTTTAGGGCCAACTACGAGCAGTACTTC.

The chain couples TRBV6-2 or TRBV6-3 to TRBJ1-2; D remains unclear. Germline V lookup: CDR1 MNHEY, CDR2 SVGEGT. V dropped 2 bases and J dropped 4 bases, with 17 bases sitting between them. The CDR3 is made up of 16 amino acids. CDR3 in DNA: TGTGCCAGCAGTTACGCTGGGTCCGGATCCTTCTATGGCTACACCTTC. This codes for CASSYAGSGSFYGYTF.

V and J are TRBV27 and TRBJ1-5, with unresolved D. The CDR3 sequence is 14 residues long. Germline CDR1 and CDR2: MNHEY and SMNVEV (reference sequence). The V and J ends lost 2 bases and 0 bases respectively, with 5 bases between them. The CDR3: CASSLKYSNQPQHF. For the CDR3, the DNA is TGTGCCAGCAGTTTAAAGTATAGCAATCAGCCCCAGCATTTT.

The chain joins TRBV7-9 to TRBJ2-3, with 10 bases lining up with TRBD2. The CDR3 contains 16 residues. Trimming removed 5 bases from V and 0 bases from J; junction bases left unmatched: 5. Germline V gene lookup returns CDR1 SEHNR and CDR2 FQNEAQ (reference sequence). CDR3 coding DNA: TGTGCCAGCAGCGGATGGACTAGCGGTAGCACAGATACGCAGTATTTT. Amino acids: CASSGWTSGSTDTQYF.

This clone has a single count. V is TRBV6-5 and J is TRBJ2-7, with D unclear. V lost 2 bases and J lost 0, with 5 bases in between. The germline gives CDR1 MNHEY, CDR2 SVGAGI. This CDR3 is built from 13 residues. The CDR3 DNA follows: TGTGCCAGCAGTTACCCGGACTCCTACGAGCAGTACTTC. It is translated as CASSYPDSYEQYF.

The chain uses TRBV4-1 and TRBJ1-1, with 9 bases lining up with TRBD1. The V segment lost 4 bases and the J segment 9 bases; nucleotides outside the gene matches: 12. This CDR3 contains 15 residues. Germline CDR1 is MGHRA and CDR2 is YSYEKL. The CDR3 here is CASSPRLGDREKAFF. For the CDR3, the DNA is TGCGCCAGCAGCCCTAGACTTGGGGACAGGGAAAAAGCTTTCTTT.

The chain joins TRBV24-1 to TRBJ2-2, with D maybe TRBD2 (6 bases). Germline values: CDR1 KGHDR, CDR2 SFDVKD. The ends were cut back, 9 bases at V and 2 bases at J, with 18 bases in the middle. The CDR3 runs 16 residues. The CDR3 DNA reads TGTGCCACCGCTTTAGGAGGAGGGCCAAACACCGGGGAGCTGTTTTTT. It encodes CATALGGGPNTGELFF.

The chain employs TRBV7-8 and TRBJ2-1; 9 bases match TRBD2. Germline CDR1 and CDR2: SGHVS and FQNEAQ. The ends lost 1 base at V and 5 bases at J; junction bases unmatched: 6. CDR3 length: 16 residues. The CDR3 spells CASSLGGLARDNEQFF. The CDR3 bases are TGTGCCAGCAGCTTAGGAGGACTAGCGAGGGACAATGAGCAGTTCTTC.

V usage is TRBV2 and J usage is TRBJ2-1; tentative D call: TRBD1 (5 bases). Germline lookup yields CDR1 SNHLY and CDR2 FYNNEI. V was clipped by 8 bases and J by 7 bases, with 15 bases between them. The CDR3 covers 13 residues. The CDR3 region is CASQLTAGNEQFF. The DNA of the CDR3 is TGTGCCAGCCAACTGACAGCCGGGAATGAGCAGTTCTTC.

V and J are TRBV9 and TRBJ2-7, with D perhaps matching TRBD2 (7 bases). The germline gives CDR1 SGDLS, CDR2 YYNGEE. This CDR3 contains 14 residues. The V end was cut by 3 bases, the J end by 2 bases, with 12 bases between. CDR3 protein: CASSAAGGPYEQYF. The CDR3 DNA reads as TGTGCCAGCAGCGCCGCCGGGGGGCCCTACGAGCAGTACTTC.

This clone was detected only once. The chain couples TRBV7-2 to TRBJ2-7, with D tentatively TRBD1 or TRBD2 (5 bases each). CDR1 and CDR2 (germline): SGHTA, FQGNSA. The CDR3 extends over 18 amino acids. V shed 5 bases and J shed 0 bases, with 23 bases lying between them. The CDR3 sequence is CASSQRRTWDQSSYEQYF. CDR3 DNA sequence: TGTGCCAGCAGCCAACGGCGGACATGGGACCAAAGCTCCTACGAGCAGTACTTC.

The gene calls are TRBV6-2 or TRBV6-3 and TRBJ1-5, with a weak D call TRBD1 (6 bases). Per the germline V gene, CDR1 is MNHEY and CDR2 is SVGEGT. The CDR3 covers 16 residues. Deletions cut 5 bases from V and 0 bases from J, with 14 bases between. The CDR3 DNA reads as TGTGCCAGCAGTCAAAAGACAGGTCCTAGCAATCAGCCCCAGCATTTT. Its translation: CASSQKTGPSNQPQHF.

The chain employs TRBV5-6 and TRBJ2-7; tentatively, D is TRBD2 (5 bases). The CDR3 spans 14 residues. Germline V gives CDR1 SGHDT, CDR2 YYEEEE. V was pared by 4 bases and J by 5 bases, with 16 bases between. The CDR3 region is CASSPDLVIHEQYF. CDR3 bases: TGTGCCAGCAGCCCGGACTTAGTTATCCACGAGCAGTACTTC. The full variable domain, its missing parts supplied by reference TRBV5-6 and TRBJ2-7, is DAGVTQSPTHLIKTRGQQVTLRCSPKSGHDTVSWYQQALGQGPQFIFQYYEEEERQRGNFPDRFSGHQFPNYSSELNVNALLLGDSALYLCASSPDLVIHEQYFGPGTRLTVT.

The chain carries TRBV2 and TRBJ2-7; 14 bases fit TRBD2. CDR1 is SNHLY, CDR2 FYNNEI, per germline. This CDR3 spans 15 amino acids. With V trimmed by 5 bases and J by 7 bases, 7 bases remained unmatched. CDR3 DNA sequence: TGTGCCAGCAGTCCTGGGACTAGCGGGAGCTCGGAGCAGTACTTC. Its protein product is CASSPGTSGSSEQYF.

The rearrangement links TRBV5-1 to TRBJ2-1, with no clear D. V was cut by 2 bases and J by 0 bases, with 9 bases left in between. Germline V gives CDR1 SGHRS, CDR2 YFSETQ. CDR3 length: 15 amino acids. In DNA form, the CDR3 reads TGCGCCAGCAGCTTTCTATCCTACTCCTACAATGAGCAGTTCTTC. Its protein product is CASSFLSYSYNEQFF.